These T cell receptor beta chains were read from a single sample in a study of beta chain features in type 1 diabetes. Generated by immunoSEQ multiplex PCR, the TCRdb table keeps only in-frame clones and is missing some. The sample lists around 500,000 clones, 11% occurring once. The sample consisted of naive CD4+ T cells from blood. These receptor sequences come from a woman aged 18-29 years in good health. CDR3s include the opening cysteine and the closing phenylalanine or tryptophan. D genes are given only for firm matches. Rows may omit the clone size; those that give it use once, few, many or a size class.

TRBD2	TRBV10-2	few	TRBJ2-7	TGCGCCAGCAGTGAGGGGGCGGGAGGGCCCGACGAGCAGTACTTC	CASSEGAGGPDEQYF
-	TRBV7-2	few	TRBJ2-1	TGTGCCAGCAGCTTAACGTTCCCAAGTGAGCAGTTCTTC	CASSLTFPSEQFF
-	TRBV10-3	-	TRBJ2-7	TGTGCCATCAGTGAGCGAACCTACGAGCAGTACTTC	CAISERTYEQYF
-	TRBV5-4	few	TRBJ2-4	TGTGCCAGCAGCTTTTCGGTCAGCTCGAAAAACATTCAGTACTTC	CASSFSVSSKNIQYF
-	TRBV2	few	TRBJ1-5	TGTGCCAGCAGTGATTCGACAATTTATCAGCCCCAGCATTTT	CASSDSTIYQPQHF
-	TRBV4-1	few	TRBJ2-5	TGCGCCAGCAGTCCTGAGGGAAGGGTGGGGGTGACCCAGTACTTC	CASSPEGRVGVTQYF
-	TRBV19	-	TRBJ2-1	TGTGCCAGTAGTATTTTTTGGGGACGGGAGCAGTTCTTC	CASSIFWGREQFF
-	TRBV5-4	few	TRBJ2-1	TGTGCCAGCAGCTTTTGGCAGGGGAGCAATGAGCAGTTCTTC	CASSFWQGSNEQFF
-	TRBV29-1	-	TRBJ2-5	TGCAGCGTAGAAGATGCGCGGACCCAGTACTTC	CSVEDARTQYF
-	TRBV2	few	TRBJ1-6	TGTGCCAGCAGGCCCGAAACTAATTCACCCCTCCACTTT	CASRPETNSPLHF
-	TRBV30	few	TRBJ1-2	TGTGCCTGGAGTGTAAACCAGGGCGGTGGCTACACCTTC	CAWSVNQGGGYTF
-	TRBV6-6	few	TRBJ1-2	TGTGCCAGCAGTTATGCCGGACAGAACTATGGCTACACCTTC	CASSYAGQNYGYTF
-	TRBV27	few	TRBJ2-1	TGTGCCAGCAGTTTATCCCGTGATACAGGGCGGATTCCGTTCTTC	CASSLSRDTGRIPFF
-	TRBV19	-	TRBJ1-4	TGTGCCAGTAAAAGAGGGGATATAAATGAAAAACTGTTTTTT	CASKRGDINEKLFF
TRBD1	TRBV5-1	-	TRBJ2-3	TGCGCCAGCAGCCCTACGGGGACAGTGGGCACAGATACGCAGTATTTT	CASSPTGTVGTDTQYF
TRBD2	TRBV7-2	many	TRBJ2-3	TGTGCCAGCAGCCCACTAGCGACGAGCACAGATACGCAGTATTTT	CASSPLATSTDTQYF